The rows below give T cell receptor beta chains drawn from one sample of a study of control samples from healthy donors and cancer patients. Produced via immunoSEQ multiplex PCR; TCRdb's table is partial and in-frame only. The sample lists about 34,000 clones; more than 85% were seen once. Specimen: PBMCs. The source of these receptors is a woman in her 40s with lung cancer. Each CDR3 is given with its conserved first and last residue. The order of the fields is D gene, V gene, J gene, clone size, CDR3 protein, CDR3 DNA. A D gene is named only where the DNA matches it firmly. Not all rows give a size; the values are once, few, many and, for expanded clones, a class.

TRBD2,TRBV2,TRBJ2-7,NA,CASSEARGGYTYEQYF,TGTGCCAGCAGTGAAGCGCGGGGGGGCTATACCTACGAGCAGTACTTC
NA,TRBV11-2,TRBJ1-3,once,CASSPRLGPSSGNTIYF,TGTGCCAGCAGCCCAAGACTTGGGCCAAGCTCTGGAAACACCATATATTTT
NA,TRBV4-1,TRBJ2-7,NA,CASSQYGARGEQYF,TGCGCCAGCAGCCAGTACGGGGCCAGGGGCGAGCAGTACTTC
TRBD1,TRBV9,TRBJ2-1,NA,CASSVGRQGAGGEQFF,TGTGCCAGCAGCGTAGGGAGACAGGGGGCTGGGGGTGAGCAGTTCTTC
NA,TRBV30,TRBJ1-5,NA,CAWSSGTDQPQHF,TGTGCCTGGAGTAGTGGGACGGATCAGCCCCAGCATTTT
NA,TRBV5-4,TRBJ2-1,NA,CASRFSTQREQFF,TGTGCCAGCAGGTTCAGCACCCAGAGAGAGCAGTTCTTC
NA,TRBV7-9,TRBJ1-1,NA,CASSLTPRSGSGTEAFF,TGTGCCAGCAGCTTAACCCCCCGGTCGGGGTCTGGCACTGAAGCTTTCTTT
NA,TRBV28,TRBJ2-5,NA,CASSLPIAGPQETQYF,TGTGCCAGCAGTTTGCCGATTGCGGGGCCCCAAGAGACCCAGTACTTC
TRBD1,TRBV27,TRBJ1-1,NA,CASSLSWDRGQAFF,TGTGCCAGCAGTTTATCCTGGGACAGGGGGCAAGCTTTCTTT
NA,TRBV9,TRBJ1-5,NA,CASSVTAYSNQPQHF,TGTGCCAGCAGCGTGACAGCCTATAGCAATCAGCCCCAGCATTTT
TRBD1,TRBV2,TRBJ2-7,NA,CASHRDRSSYEQYF,TGTGCCAGCCACCGGGACAGGAGTTCCTACGAGCAGTACTTC
NA,TRBV5-6,TRBJ1-2,NA,CASSLGVTQTNYGYTF,TGTGCCAGCAGCTTGGGGGTTACTCAAACTAACTATGGCTACACCTTC
NA,TRBV11-1,TRBJ2-4,NA,CASSSGQTNIQYF,TGTGCCAGCAGCTCAGGACAAACAAACATTCAGTACTTC
TRBD1,TRBV9,TRBJ2-7,NA,CASIGTGAYEQYF,TGTGCCAGCATCGGGACAGGGGCCTACGAGCAGTACTTC
NA,TRBV6-5,TRBJ2-5,few,CASILGETQYF,TGTGCCAGCATCTTAGGGGAGACCCAGTACTTC
NA,TRBV18,TRBJ1-2,NA,CASSPLTDDYGYTF,TGTGCCAGCTCACCCCTGACAGACGATTATGGCTACACCTTC
TRBD1,TRBV28,TRBJ1-2,NA,CASRPPGGNYGYTF,TGTGCCAGCAGGCCCCCAGGGGGCAACTATGGCTACACCTTC
NA,TRBV3-1/TRBV3-2,TRBJ1-1,NA,CASSDARTEAFF,TGTGCCAGCAGCGACGCGAGGACTGAAGCTTTCTTT
NA,TRBV11-2,TRBJ1-5,once,CASSLRWGAGQPQHF,TGTGCCAGCAGTCTTAGGTGGGGGGCAGGACAGCCCCAGCATTTT
NA,TRBV30,TRBJ1-1,NA,CAWSVNSNTEAFF,TGTGCCTGGAGTGTAAACTCCAACACTGAAGCTTTCTTT
TRBD1,TRBV7-3,TRBJ2-7,NA,CASSPGTGSEQYF,TGTGCCAGCAGCCCCGGGACAGGGAGCGAGCAGTACTTC
NA,TRBV11-3,TRBJ1-1,NA,CASRGEGYTEAFF,TGTGCCAGCAGAGGGGAGGGTTACACTGAAGCTTTCTTT
TRBD1,TRBV6-5,TRBJ2-7,NA,CASSQDRGVSYEQYF,TGTGCCAGCAGCCAGGACAGGGGAGTTTCCTACGAGCAGTACTTC
NA,TRBV18,TRBJ2-2,NA,CATDGPANTGELFF,TGTGCCACCGACGGTCCAGCGAACACCGGGGAGCTGTTTTTT
NA,TRBV7-2,TRBJ1-1,NA,CASSLSGVTEAFF,TGTGCCAGCAGCTTATCAGGGGTCACTGAAGCTTTCTTT
TRBD1,TRBV3-1/TRBV3-2,TRBJ2-3,NA,CASSLQGVKGDTQYF,TGTGCCAGCAGCCTGCAGGGGGTTAAGGGAGATACGCAGTATTTT
NA,TRBV7-9,TRBJ2-7,NA,CASSGGISYEQYF,TGTGCCAGCAGCGGAGGAATCTCCTACGAGCAGTACTTC
NA,TRBV18,TRBJ2-6,NA,CASSPYGGVGRSGANVLTF,TGTGCCAGCTCACCGTACGGCGGGGTAGGGCGATCTGGGGCCAACGTCCTGACTTTC
NA,TRBV25-1,TRBJ1-1,once,CASSPPGQGSEAFF,TGTGCCAGCAGTCCACCGGGACAAGGTTCGGAAGCTTTCTTT
NA,TRBV10-1,TRBJ2-2,NA,CANRVGGIGELFF,TGCGCCAACCGGGTGGGGGGCATCGGGGAGCTGTTTTTT
NA,TRBV6-5,TRBJ1-5,NA,CASSWGRWNQPQHF,TGTGCCAGCAGTTGGGGACGGTGGAATCAGCCCCAGCATTTT
TRBD1,TRBV7-6,TRBJ2-5,NA,CASSKKGAQTGETQYF,TGTGCCAGCAGCAAGAAGGGGGCGCAAACGGGAGAGACCCAGTACTTC
TRBD1,TRBV5-1,TRBJ1-4,NA,CASSSEDRDEKLFF,TGCGCCAGCAGCTCGGAAGACAGGGATGAAAAACTGTTTTTT
NA,TRBV6-2/TRBV6-3,TRBJ2-2,NA,CASSYIPGRVRELFF,TGTGCCAGCAGTTACATCCCAGGGAGAGTCAGGGAGCTGTTTTTT
NA,TRBV9,TRBJ2-1,NA,CASSVVVGEYNEQFF,TGTGCCAGCAGCGTAGTGGTGGGTGAATACAATGAGCAGTTCTTC
NA,TRBV21-1,TRBJ2-3,NA,CARVPLAGGHTQYF,TGTGCCAGGGTACCGCTAGCGGGGGGACATACGCAGTATTTT
NA,TRBV9,TRBJ1-5,few,CASSVIGSSQPQHF,TGTGCCAGCAGCGTAATAGGTAGTAGTCAGCCCCAGCATTTT
NA,TRBV9,TRBJ1-2,NA,CASSVEGGNYGYTF,TGTGCCAGCAGCGTAGAAGGGGGTAACTATGGCTACACCTTC
TRBD1,TRBV5-4,TRBJ2-6,once,CASRQGAGANVLTF,TGTGCCAGCAGACAGGGGGCTGGGGCCAACGTCCTGACTTTC
NA,TRBV27,TRBJ2-3,NA,CASTLGDTQYF,TGTGCCAGCACCCTAGGCGATACGCAGTATTTT
NA,TRBV20-1,TRBJ1-1,NA,CSASWRATARDTEAFF,TGCAGTGCTAGTTGGAGGGCCACGGCCCGGGACACTGAAGCTTTCTTT
NA,TRBV15,TRBJ1-5,NA,CATSSPQDPRAQHF,TGTGCCACCAGCAGTCCACAGGACCCCAGGGCCCAGCATTTT
NA,TRBV6-5,TRBJ1-4,NA,CASSSIPATNEKLFF,TGTGCCAGCAGTTCAATACCTGCAACTAATGAAAAACTGTTTTTT
NA,TRBV5-6,TRBJ2-7,NA,CASSFLGAAYEQYF,TGTGCCAGCAGCTTTCTAGGGGCAGCCTACGAGCAGTACTTC
NA,TRBV19,TRBJ2-4,NA,CASSDGVAKNIQYF,TGTGCCAGTAGCGACGGAGTAGCCAAAAACATTCAGTACTTC
NA,TRBV27,TRBJ1-1,NA,CASSPGGTEAFF,TGTGCCAGCTCGCCCGGGGGGACTGAAGCTTTCTTT
NA,TRBV11-3,TRBJ1-3,NA,CASSGQGSPGNTIYF,TGTGCCAGCAGCGGCCAGGGTAGTCCTGGAAACACCATATATTTT
TRBD1,TRBV15,TRBJ1-4,NA,CATSGRTGENEKLFF,TGTGCCACCAGCGGGCGGACAGGGGAGAATGAAAAACTGTTTTTT
TRBD1,TRBV5-1,TRBJ1-1,NA,CASSLAGDRETEAFF,TGCGCCAGCAGCTTGGCGGGGGACAGGGAAACTGAAGCTTTCTTT
NA,TRBV3-1/TRBV3-2,TRBJ1-2,few,CASSQGDRGYTF,TGTGCCAGCAGCCAAGGGGACCGTGGCTACACCTTC
NA,TRBV5-1,TRBJ2-3,NA,CASSLVPGDGTDTQYF,TGCGCCAGCAGCCTGGTGCCGGGGGACGGCACAGATACGCAGTATTTT